One and the same sample provided the 29 T cell receptor beta chains below, sequenced in a study of regulatory T cells in long-lasting Graves disease. Time point noted: newly diagnosed GD, antithyroid drugs for less than 3 months. PBMC RNA served as the TCR library source. Assembly of TCR beta libraries relied on iRepertoire HTBI primers together with Arm-PCR of CDR3 regions. TCRdb re-called the multiplex PCR reads with MiXCR, one entry per CDR3 protein. The table shows about 380,000 distinct CDR3 sequences, with around 15% occurring only once. The input for sequencing was peripheral blood mononuclear cells (PBMCs), taken at new diagnosis, from a patient treated with antithyroid drugs. All receptors come from a female donor with Graves disease.

This chain joins TRBV7-9 and TRBJ1-1, with D maybe TRBD1 (5 bases). Germline V gives CDR1 SEHNR, CDR2 FQNEAQ (reference sequence). V was cut by 4 bases and J by 1 base, with 13 bases left in between. The CDR3 loop spans 15 amino acids. The CDR3 coding sequence is TGTGCCAGCAGCTCAACAGGCTCAACGAACACTGAAGCTTTCTTT. It specifies CASSSTGSTNTEAFF.

This clonotype was found many times. The genes are TRBV20-1 and TRBJ2-3; 9 bases map to TRBD1. The germline V gene has CDR1 DFQATT and CDR2 SNEGSKA (reference sequence). The V and J ends lost 5 bases and 4 bases, in that order; junction bases with no gene match: 10. This CDR3 spans 15 amino acids. This chain's CDR3 is CSAYRQGVHSDTQYF. DNA for the CDR3: TGCAGTGCTTATAGACAGGGGGTTCACTCAGATACGCAGTATTTT.

The V call is TRBV27, the J call TRBJ2-7; no reliable D call. Deletions cut 2 bases from V and 0 bases from J, with 14 bases between. Germline values: CDR1 MNHEY, CDR2 SMNVEV (reference sequence). CDR3 length equals 16 residues. CDR3 nucleotide sequence: TGTGCCAGCAGTTTACAAACACCGCCGAGCTCCTACGAGCAGTACTTC. As protein: CASSLQTPPSSYEQYF.

This clonotype came up many times. The J gene is TRBJ2-7, the V gene TRBV7-2; D is unresolved. Trimming took off 4 bases at V and 0 bases at J, with 16 bases between the two ends. The length of the CDR3 is 16 residues. Germline V lookup: CDR1 SGHTA, CDR2 FQGNSA. This CDR3 reads CASSSHLRMSSYEQYF. The CDR3 DNA reads as TGTGCCAGCAGCTCCCATCTGCGGATGAGCTCCTACGAGCAGTACTTC.

This clonotype was detected many times. This chain connects TRBV7-9 to TRBJ2-2; D not certain. Per germline, CDR1 SEHNR and CDR2 FQNEAQ (reference sequence). V was pared by 10 bases and J by 0 bases, with 15 bases between. The CDR3 runs 15 residues. The DNA of the CDR3 is TGTGCCACCCACACCCCTGGAACGAACACCGGGGAGCTGTTTTTT. This encodes CATHTPGTNTGELFF. The full variable domain, with the rest looked up from reference TRBV7-9 and TRBJ2-2, is DTGVSQNPRHKITKRGQNVTFRCDPISEHNRLYWYRQTLGQGPEFLTYFQNEAQLEKSRLLSDRFSAERPKGSFSTLEIQRTEQGDSAMYLCATHTPGTNTGELFFGEGSRLTVL.

At least ten counts were recorded for this clonotype. This chain connects TRBV29-1 to TRBJ2-5; D remains ambiguous. V gave up 7 bases and J gave up 1 base, with 16 bases separating them. The length of the CDR3 is 14 residues. Germline V gene lookup returns CDR1 SQVTM and CDR2 ANQGSEA. This CDR3 is CSAQNGLTQETQYF. CDR3 DNA sequence: TGCAGCGCTCAGAATGGCCTGACCCAAGAGACCCAGTACTTC.

This clonotype has a count of ten or more. This chain links TRBV2 with TRBJ2-7; 7 bases are shared with TRBD2. Germline CDR1 reads SNHLY; CDR2 reads FYNNEI. Losses at the gene ends were 8 bases for V and 7 bases for J; bases not matched to a gene: 17. CDR3 size: 15 residues. The CDR3 reads CASQSLAVTLREQYF. The CDR3 region has the DNA TGTGCCAGCCAGAGTCTAGCGGTAACTCTACGGGAGCAGTACTTC.

This clonotype was picked up many times. The chain employs TRBV9 and TRBJ2-1, with 11 nucleotides matching TRBD1. The V segment lost 0 bases and the J segment 8 bases; nucleotides outside the gene matches: 7. The CDR3 is 16 amino acids. The germline CDR1 and CDR2 sequences are SGDLS and YYNGEE. The CDR3 region is CASSVAEGTGGYEQFF. The CDR3 bases are TGTGCCAGCAGCGTAGCTGAGGGGACAGGGGGTTATGAGCAGTTCTTC. Full variable domain (remainder filled in from reference TRBV9 and TRBJ2-1): DSGVTQTPKHLITATGQRVTLRCSPRSGDLSVYWYQQSLDQGLQFLIQYYNGEERAKGNILERFSAQQFPDLHSELNLSSLELGDSALYFCASSVAEGTGGYEQFFGPGTRLTVL.

This clonotype was observed at least ten times. The CDR3 here is CASSRAIKGAEAFF. CDR3 in DNA: TGTGCCAGCAGTCGCGCCATCAAAGGCGCTGAAGCTTTCTTT. The chain has TRBV2 and TRBJ1-1, with D unresolved. The CDR3 loop spans 14 amino acids. Germline V gene data show CDR1 as SNHLY and CDR2 as FYNNEI. V lost 5 bases to trimming and J lost 6 bases, with 16 bases between them.

There are a few counts of this clonotype. The J gene is TRBJ1-1, the V gene TRBV20-1, with 9 bases fitting TRBD1. The CDR3 loop spans 14 amino acids. CDR1 and CDR2 (germline): DFQATT, SNEGSKA (reference sequence). The junction had 8 bases not matched to a gene; V was cut back by 3 bases and J by 6 bases. In DNA form, the CDR3 reads TGCAGTGCTAGGGAGGGGACAGGGACCGCTGAAGCTTTCTTT. Its translation: CSAREGTGTAEAFF.

In this sample, this clonotype turned up many times. The chain links TRBV5-1 to TRBJ2-1, with 10 positions matching TRBD2. Germline trimming cut 2 bases from V and 8 bases from J; bases unmatched to any gene: 10. There are 16 residues in the CDR3. From germline, CDR1 is SGHRS and CDR2 YFSETQ. CDR3 DNA: TGCGCCAGCAGCTTATTAAGGCGGAGCGGGGGGGATGAGCAGTTCTTC. As protein: CASSLLRRSGGDEQFF.

The rearrangement joins TRBV12-3 or TRBV12-4 to TRBJ2-7; D might be TRBD2 (5 bases). This CDR3 comprises 14 residues. V was pared by 5 bases and J by 1 base, with 12 bases between. CDR3 sequence: CASSNSGMSYEQYF. The CDR3, as DNA: TGTGCCAGCAGTAACTCCGGGATGTCCTACGAGCAGTACTTC.

This clonotype was seen at least ten times. V is TRBV5-1 and J is TRBJ1-1; D ambiguous. Trimming removed 0 bases from V and 0 bases from J, with 6 bases in between. The CDR3 has 14 residues. Per germline, CDR1 SGHRS and CDR2 YFSETQ. DNA of the CDR3: TGCGCCAGCAGCTTGGATGGGATGAACACTGAAGCTTTCTTT. Protein sequence: CASSLDGMNTEAFF.

This clonotype appeared a few times. This chain connects TRBV6-2 or TRBV6-3 to TRBJ2-1; 9 nucleotides agree with TRBD2. The CDR3 sequence is 15 residues long. Germline values: CDR1 MNHEY, CDR2 SVGEGT. With V trimmed by 4 bases and J by 5 bases, 6 bases remained unmatched. In DNA form, the CDR3 reads TGTGCCAGCAGTTCGGTAGCGGGGGAGAACAATGAGCAGTTCTTC. Translation: CASSSVAGENNEQFF.

The chain joins TRBV12-3 or TRBV12-4 to TRBJ2-3; D not resolved. Trimming removed 3 bases from V and 2 bases from J, with 12 bases in between. The CDR3 runs to 15 residues. The CDR3 nucleotides read TGTGCCAGCAGTTTGGTCCTCGGACCCACAGATACGCAGTATTTT. Translating gives CASSLVLGPTDTQYF.

This clonotype was picked up a small number of times. The chain carries TRBV7-3 and TRBJ2-3; maybe TRBD2 (5 bases). The germline V and J ends were trimmed by 3 bases and 5 bases, with 9 bases remaining between them. The germline CDR1 and CDR2 sequences are SGHTA and FQGTGA. This CDR3 has 13 amino acids. This chain's CDR3 is CASSFGDRDTQYF. CDR3 bases: TGTGCCAGCAGCTTCGGGGATAGAGATACGCAGTATTTT.

The chain combines TRBV12-3 or TRBV12-4 with TRBJ2-1, with 8 bases identical to TRBD1. Germline trimming cut 5 bases from V and 7 bases from J; bases unmatched to any gene: 13. CDR3 length: 16 residues. The CDR3 DNA is TGTGCCAGCAGTCCCATCCGAGACAGGGGACGTAATGAGCAGTTCTTC. Protein product: CASSPIRDRGRNEQFF.

This clonotype was seen many times. The J gene is TRBJ1-2, the V gene TRBV27, with 7 positions matching TRBD1. Germline V gene lookup returns CDR1 MNHEY and CDR2 SMNVEV (reference sequence). J gave up 0 bases and V 5 bases, and 12 bases lay outside the gene matches. The CDR3 extends over 17 amino acids. As DNA, the CDR3 is TGTGCCAGCAGTCCCCTTTCTCCGGGACAGCCTAACTATGGCTACACCTTC. Its translation is CASSPLSPGQPNYGYTF.

The sample holds many counts of this clonotype. This chain uses TRBV28 with TRBJ1-5, with D unresolved. V dropped 3 bases and J dropped 2 bases, with 11 bases sitting between them. Germline V CDR1 and CDR2: MDHEN, SYDVKM. This CDR3 region has 15 residues. The CDR3 protein is CASSLTLEGNQPQHF. The CDR3 bases are TGTGCCAGCAGTTTGACACTTGAGGGCAATCAGCCCCAGCATTTT.

This chain links TRBV4-1 with TRBJ1-4; TRBD1 aligns across 8 bases. V gave up 5 bases and J gave up 5 bases; unmatched junction bases: 16. CDR3 length: 18 amino acids. CDR1 is MGHRA and CDR2 is YSYEKL in the germline V gene. The CDR3 loop is CASSSLGQAKRKNEKLFF. The CDR3 nucleotides read TGCGCCAGCAGCTCATTGGGACAGGCCAAGCGAAAAAATGAAAAACTGTTTTTT.

The rearrangement joins TRBV20-1 to TRBJ2-3, with 9 nucleotides matching TRBD2. The V segment lost 4 bases and the J segment 3 bases; nucleotides outside the gene matches: 5. The CDR3 has 14 residues. Looked up from germline, CDR1 is DFQATT and CDR2 is SNEGSKA (reference sequence). CDR3 region: CSATRLAETDTQYF. In DNA, the CDR3 is TGCAGTGCTACCCGACTAGCGGAGACAGATACGCAGTATTTT.

This clonotype was recorded a few times. V is TRBV4-3 and J is TRBJ2-7, with 7 nucleotides matching TRBD2. Unmatched junction bases numbered 8, after V lost 1 base and J lost 2 bases. Germline assignment: CDR1 LGHNA and CDR2 YSLEER. The CDR3 sequence is 16 residues long. CDR3 loop: CASSQAIAGVAYEQYF. The CDR3 DNA is TGCGCCAGCAGCCAAGCGATAGCGGGCGTTGCCTACGAGCAGTACTTC.

Note on this clonotype: A much larger clone differs by one base, so this may be a read error. The chain couples TRBV10-3 to TRBJ2-1; possible D gene TRBD1, 6 bases. The DNA matches TRBJ2-4 better at its end, which makes the J call doubtful. This CDR3 comprises 12 residues. Germline V CDR1 and CDR2: ENHRY, SYGVKD. The CDR3 sequence is CAISATGIGQYF. Written as DNA, the CDR3 is TGTGCCATCAGTGCTACAGGGATAGGTCAGTACTTC.

The gene calls are TRBV28 and TRBJ2-6; D is unclear. This CDR3 contains 15 residues. V was pared by 6 bases and J by 1 base, with 10 bases between. Germline CDR1 reads MDHEN; CDR2 reads SYDVKM. DNA for the CDR3: TGTGCCAGCAGATTCCGTGGATCTGGGGCCAACGTCCTGACTTTC. Its translation is CASRFRGSGANVLTF.

This clonotype was seen repeatedly, ten times or more. The gene calls are TRBV30 and TRBJ1-5, with D possibly being TRBD1 (5 bases). The CDR3 is 13 residues long. Trimming removed 0 bases at V and 2 bases at J, with 5 bases between. Germline V gives CDR1 GTSNPN, CDR2 SVGIG (reference sequence). In DNA form, the CDR3 reads TGTGCCTGGAGTGTACAGGGCAATCAGCCCCAGCATTTT. Amino acids: CAWSVQGNQPQHF.

This clonotype occurred many times. This chain joins TRBV24-1 and TRBJ1-4; 7 nucleotides match TRBD1. The germline CDR1 and CDR2 sequences are KGHDR and SFDVKD. The CDR3 sequence is 14 residues long. V lost 2 bases to trimming and J lost 6 bases; unmatched junction nucleotides: 2. The chain's CDR3 is CATSDSRGDEKLFF. CDR3 nucleotide sequence: TGTGCCACCAGTGATTCCAGGGGGGATGAAAAACTGTTTTTT.

There are many counts of this clonotype. The V call is TRBV6-2 or TRBV6-3, the J call TRBJ2-1; 10 bases line up with TRBD1. The ends lost 5 bases at V and 12 bases at J; junction bases unmatched: 1. The length of the CDR3 is 11 residues. CDR1 MNHEY and CDR2 SVGEGT come from the germline V gene. This CDR3 reads CASSRTGGQFF. CDR3 DNA sequence: TGTGCCAGCAGTCGGACAGGGGGGCAGTTCTTC.

Concerning this clonotype: Possible read error: a much larger clone is one base away. Since no conserved phenylalanine or tryptophan closes the CDR3, a read error is the likely cause. The J gene is TRBJ2-1, the V gene TRBV12-3 or TRBV12-4, with 7 bases that match TRBD2. Unmatched junction bases numbered 3, after V lost 1 base and J lost 6 bases. CDR3 length: 14 amino acids. CDR3 sequence (DNA): TGTGCCAGCAGTTTAGGGACTAGAACCAATGAGCAGTTCCTC. Translated, it gives CASSLGTRTNEQFL.

This clonotype has at least ten counts. The chain is built from TRBV4-3 and TRBJ2-1; D is perhaps TRBD1 or TRBD2 (5 bases each). CDR1 and CDR2 (germline): LGHNA, YSLEER. There are 16 residues in the CDR3. V dropped 1 base and J dropped 7 bases, with 17 bases sitting between them. The CDR3 reads CASSQGGWEMENEQFF. DNA for the CDR3: TGCGCCAGCAGCCAAGGGGGGTGGGAGATGGAAAATGAGCAGTTCTTC.